This TCR beta chain emerged from a study of blood T cell repertoires in COVID-19. In the original processing: Counts of nucleated cells, estimated from reference gene primer amplification, were obtained. Sequenced by immunoSEQ multiplex PCR; TCRdb stores in-frame clones only, minus some. V, J and clone size are those of that table, while D and trimming were read from the DNA. This table has fewer than 200,000 clones, about four fifths appearing once. This clone has more than one count but fewer than ten. Seattle-derived patients entered the study during active infection and were followed longitudinally. The source of this sequence is a woman in her fifties or sixties with COVID-19, enrolled during active disease. The material sequenced was peripheral blood.

In DNA form, the CDR3 reads TGCGCCAGCAGCTTGGGGGCAGGTGGCCTAGCGGGAGTCCCCTACAATGAGCAGTTCTTC. It encodes CASSLGAGGLAGVPYNEQFF. V usage is TRBV5-1 and J usage is TRBJ2-1, with 10 bases lining up with TRBD2. Per germline, CDR1 SGHRS and CDR2 YFSETQ. This CDR3 contains 20 residues. V gave up 0 bases and J gave up 2 bases; unmatched junction bases: 14. The entire variable domain, with the rest obtained from reference TRBV5-1 and TRBJ2-1, is as follows: KAGVTQTPRYLIKTRGQQVTLSCSPISGHRSVSWYQQTPGQGLQFLFEYFSETQRNKGNFPGRFSGRQFSNSRSEMNVSTLELGDSALYLCASSLGAGGLAGVPYNEQFFGPGTRLTVL.